This T cell receptor beta chain was obtained from a study of regulatory and conventional T cells in breast cancer (dated by TCRdb to the mid-2010s). The receptor library was made with PCR. The run used an Illumina MiSeq. TCRdb's own reprocessing of the public reads used fastp at Q25 and MiXCR and kept productive beta chains. Each entry merges the rows of one CDR3 protein and shows their most common DNA and genes. The table for this sample lists fewer than 11,000 distinct CDR3 sequences; roughly 36% of them were counted only once. Jointly, the top ten make up around 5.7% of the sample. V is shortened by 4 bases, J by 0 bases, and the region joining them spans 7 bases. The CDR3 contains 13 residues, cysteine and phenylalanine counted. Solely the CDR3 DNA is kept, with 39 bases framed from the first base. CDR1 KGHSH and CDR2 LQKENI were looked up in the germline V gene. By how much of the sample it makes up, this clonotype is medium-sized (0.01 to 0.1%). No antigen is known for it. Qualities for individual bases were not recorded, and no much larger clone is one base off.

The source of this sequence is a male donor in good health. In this chain, TRBV18 is recombined with TRBJ2-7; the D segment cannot be called with confidence. Sequencing input: conventional T cells from blood. The DNA is as follows: TGTGCCAGCTCACGGGCGGACTCCTACGAGCAGTACTTC. Protein translation: CASSRADSYEQYF.